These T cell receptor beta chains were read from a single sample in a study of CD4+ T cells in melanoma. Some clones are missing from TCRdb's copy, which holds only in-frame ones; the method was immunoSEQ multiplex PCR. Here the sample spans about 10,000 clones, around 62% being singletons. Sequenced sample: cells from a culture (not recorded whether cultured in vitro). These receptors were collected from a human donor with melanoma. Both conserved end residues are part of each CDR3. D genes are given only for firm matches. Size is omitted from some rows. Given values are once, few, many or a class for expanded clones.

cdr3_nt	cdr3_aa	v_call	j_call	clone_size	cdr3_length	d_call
TGTGCCTGGAGTAGCCAGGGCGAGACCCAGTACTTC	CAWSSQGETQYF	TRBV30	TRBJ2-5	.	12	.
TGCGCCAGCAGTGAATGGCAAAACCCCTACGAGCAGTACTTC	CASSEWQNPYEQYF	TRBV10-2	TRBJ2-7	few	14	.
TGTGCCAGTAGTATCGGATTCGGGACAGGGGCCCTGAACACTGAAGCTTTCTTT	CASSIGFGTGALNTEAFF	TRBV19	TRBJ1-1	.	18	TRBD1
TGCGCCAGCAGCTTGGGTCCAGGGGGGGGGATCTACGAGCAGTACTTC	CASSLGPGGGIYEQYF	TRBV5-1	TRBJ2-7	.	16	.
TGTGCCACCAGCAGAGATCCCCATGGACAGTCCCATGGCTACACCTTC	CATSRDPHGQSHGYTF	TRBV15	TRBJ1-2	few	16	.
TGTGCCAGCAGCCAAACGACAGGGTATCGGGATGAGCAGTTCTTC	CASSQTTGYRDEQFF	TRBV5-8	TRBJ2-1	.	15	TRBD1
TGTGCCAGCAGCCGTGGGGGGGCCAACAATGAGCAGTTCTTC	CASSRGGANNEQFF	TRBV7-9	TRBJ2-1	few	14	.
TGTGCCTGGAGTCGGCCCCAGGCCGAGGCGACGTATGGCTACACCTTC	CAWSRPQAEATYGYTF	TRBV30	TRBJ1-2	.	16	.
TGTGCCAGCAGTGGGGGACAGGTGGGCGAGCAGTACTTC	CASSGGQVGEQYF	TRBV2	TRBJ2-7	.	13	TRBD1
TGTGCCAGCAGCCCCCCTCCCACCCTCCACTTT	CASSPPPTLHF	TRBV7-9	TRBJ1-6	.	11	.
TGTGCCAGCAGCGGCGGGGGGGGCGTAGCCGGGGAGCTGTTTTTT	CASSGGGGVAGELFF	TRBV7-2	TRBJ2-2	.	15	TRBD2
TGTGCCAGCAGGGACCCGGGACAGGGGAACTATGGCTACACCTTC	CASRDPGQGNYGYTF	TRBV6-5	TRBJ1-2	.	15	TRBD1
TGTGCCATCAGTGGTGGGGGCTACAATGAGCAGTTCTTC	CAISGGGYNEQFF	TRBV10-3	TRBJ2-1	.	13	.
TGTGCCAGCAGTGAAGCCCGGGGGCAGGATGAAAAACTGTTTTTT	CASSEARGQDEKLFF	TRBV2	TRBJ1-4	.	15	.
TGTGCCTGGAGGACACCCTCTGGAAACACCATATATTTT	CAWRTPSGNTIYF	TRBV30	TRBJ1-3	.	13	.
TGTGCCTGGAGCAGGGGGCTTGGAGAGGAAAAACTGTTTTTT	CAWSRGLGEEKLFF	TRBV30	TRBJ1-4	.	14	TRBD1